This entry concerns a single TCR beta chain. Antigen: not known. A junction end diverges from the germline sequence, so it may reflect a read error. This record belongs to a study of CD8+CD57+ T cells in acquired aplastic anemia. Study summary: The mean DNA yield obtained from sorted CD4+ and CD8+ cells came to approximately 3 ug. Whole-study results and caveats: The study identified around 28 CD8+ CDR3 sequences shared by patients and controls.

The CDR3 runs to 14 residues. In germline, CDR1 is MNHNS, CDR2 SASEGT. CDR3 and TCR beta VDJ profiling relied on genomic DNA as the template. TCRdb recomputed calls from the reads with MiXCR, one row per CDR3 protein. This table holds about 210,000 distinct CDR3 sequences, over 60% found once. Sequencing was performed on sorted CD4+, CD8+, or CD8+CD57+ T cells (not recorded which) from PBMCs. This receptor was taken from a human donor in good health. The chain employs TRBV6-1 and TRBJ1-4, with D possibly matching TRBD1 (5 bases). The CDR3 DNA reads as TGTGCCAGCAGTGAAATGGGGGGAGGTGAAAGACTGTTTTTT. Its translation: CASSEMGGGERLFF.